A single sample gave rise to the 20 T cell receptor beta chains below, sequenced in a study of molecular identifiers for immune sequencing clone quantification. TCRdb reanalysed the PCR reads using MiXCR and keeps one entry per CDR3 protein. The sample records under 75,000 distinct CDR3 sequences, approximately 18% being singletons. Sequenced input: naive CD8+ T cells from blood, with Jurkat cell RNA spiked in. Noted subset: FACS-sorted CD8+CD4-CCR7+CD45RA+ naive T cells. These receptors originate from a human donor in good health. Some libraries in this study had Jurkat cell RNA spiked in.

This clonotype was recorded at least ten times. The genes are TRBV30 and TRBJ2-2; 8 bases are shared with TRBD2. The V segment lost 0 bases and the J segment 6 bases; nucleotides outside the gene matches: 15. CDR1 GTSNPN and CDR2 SVGIG come from the germline V gene (reference sequence). The CDR3 spans 18 residues. The CDR3 spells CAWSVLSLPGGPAGELFF. CDR3 DNA: TGTGCCTGGAGTGTATTGTCCCTCCCGGGAGGGCCAGCCGGGGAGCTGTTTTTT.

The rearrangement links TRBV5-1 to TRBJ2-3; 8 bases are shared with TRBD2. This CDR3 contains 17 residues. CDR1 and CDR2 (germline): SGHRS, YFSETQ. Germline trimming cut 1 base from V and 4 bases from J; bases unmatched to any gene: 11. DNA for the CDR3: TGCGCCAGCAGCTTGCAGTTAGCGGGGCAGCACGCAGATACGCAGTATTTT. Translated, it gives CASSLQLAGQHADTQYF.

This clonotype showed up many times. The rearrangement uses TRBV28 and TRBJ2-7; D is unresolved. The germline V and J ends were trimmed by 3 bases and 1 base, with 13 bases remaining between them. The V gene's germline CDR1 is MDHEN and CDR2 SYDVKM. The CDR3 length is 15 residues. The CDR3 region has the DNA TGTGCCAGCAGTTTCCCCCGAACTGGTTCCTACGAGCAGTACTTC. It translates to CASSFPRTGSYEQYF.

To note about this clonotype: A read error may produce the germline difference seen at one junction end. The genes are TRBV11-3 and TRBJ1-1; no clear D. CDR3 length: 12 amino acids. The germline CDR1 and CDR2 sequences are SGHNT and YENEEA. CDR3 loop: CASSPPRPEVFF. Written as DNA, the CDR3 is TGTGCCAGCAGCCCTCCGAGACCTGAAGTTTTCTTT.

This clonotype was detected many times. The chain employs TRBV13 and TRBJ2-1; 8 nucleotides line up with TRBD1. The CDR3 has 14 amino acids. After removal of 3 bases from V and 7 bases from J, the junction contained 5 bases not matched to a gene. CDR1 and CDR2 (germline): PRHDT, FYEKMQ (reference sequence). This chain's CDR3 is CASSLRTGRNEQFF. CDR3 bases: TGTGCCAGCAGCTTGAGGACAGGGAGAAATGAGCAGTTCTTC. The variable domain in full, with the rest retrieved from reference TRBV13 and TRBJ2-1, is AAGVIQSPRHLIKEKRETATLKCYPIPRHDTVYWYQQGPGQDPQFLISFYEKMQSDKGSIPDRFSAQQFSDYHSELNMSSLELGDSALYFCASSLRTGRNEQFFGPGTRLTVL.

This clonotype was observed a single time. V usage is TRBV15 and J usage is TRBJ2-2; D is possibly TRBD1 or TRBD2 (6 bases each). The ends were cut back, 4 bases at V and 13 bases at J, with 22 bases in the middle. Germline V CDR1 and CDR2: LNHNV, YYDKDF (reference sequence). The CDR3 extends over 15 amino acids. For the CDR3, the DNA is TGTGCCACCAGCATACCGCCCGGGGGAACCAGGGGGCTGTTTTTT. Residues: CATSIPPGGTRGLFF.

This clonotype was seen repeatedly, ten times or more. The V call is TRBV7-9, the J call TRBJ2-2; D gene ambiguous. Germline CDR1 reads SEHNR; CDR2 reads FQNEAQ (reference sequence). This CDR3 has 13 residues. V dropped 8 bases and J dropped 1 base, with 8 bases sitting between them. CDR3 nucleotides: TGTGCCAGCCAGTGGAGGAACACCGGGGAGCTGTTTTTT. Translation: CASQWRNTGELFF.

This clonotype came up many times. The chain employs TRBV7-9 and TRBJ2-7; 7 nucleotides line up with TRBD2. Looked up from germline, CDR1 is SEHNR and CDR2 is FQNEAQ (reference sequence). The CDR3 contains 15 residues. The V and J ends lost 5 bases and 4 bases, in that order; junction bases with no gene match: 11. As DNA, the CDR3 is TGTGCCAGCAGCGACCCGGGGGAGGGCCAATACGAGCAGTACTTC. Translating it yields CASSDPGEGQYEQYF.

The V and J genes are TRBV18 and TRBJ2-1, with D maybe TRBD2 (5 bases). The CDR3 extends over 18 amino acids. Germline loops: CDR1 KGHSH, CDR2 LQKENI. Trimming removed 4 bases at V and 8 bases at J, with 27 bases between. The DNA for the CDR3 is TGTGCCAGCTCACAGAGCCAGCGGAGCGACTATAAGTACGATGAGCAGTTCTTC. Translation: CASSQSQRSDYKYDEQFF.

At least ten counts were recorded for this clonotype. The chain employs TRBV7-9 and TRBJ2-3, with 9 bases matching TRBD2. Germline V CDR1 and CDR2: SEHNR, FQNEAQ (reference sequence). The CDR3 totals 15 residues. V was pared by 5 bases and J by 1 base, with 4 bases of the junction left unmatched. Here the CDR3 reads CASSLKREGTDTQYF. CDR3 in DNA: TGTGCCAGCAGCCTAAAGCGGGAGGGCACAGATACGCAGTATTTT.

This clonotype came up a few times. The CDR3 sequence is CATNGPGELFF. For the CDR3, the DNA is TGTGCCACCAATGGTCCCGGGGAGCTGTTTTTT. The rearrangement joins TRBV19 to TRBJ2-2; D remains ambiguous. V lost 10 bases to trimming and J lost 6 bases, with 9 bases between them. The CDR3 is made up of 11 amino acids. Germline CDR1 and CDR2: LNHDA and SQIVND (reference sequence).

This clonotype was counted ten times or more. This chain uses TRBV27 with TRBJ1-1; D gene ambiguous. The germline V gene has CDR1 MNHEY and CDR2 SMNVEV (reference sequence). The CDR3 is 16 residues long. The V and J ends lost 5 bases and 2 bases respectively, with 18 bases between them. The CDR3 bases are TGTGCCAGCAGTCCCCTAAGATTGGACGTAAACACTGAAGCTTTCTTT. Amino acid sequence: CASSPLRLDVNTEAFF.

The J gene is TRBJ2-7, the V gene TRBV6-1, with D maybe TRBD2 (6 bases). This CDR3 has 15 amino acids. Per germline, CDR1 MNHNS and CDR2 SASEGT. The V end was cut by 1 base, the J end by 5 bases, with 15 bases between. Here the CDR3 DNA reads TGTGCCAGCAGTGAAGAGGTCGGGCCGGGAGACGAGCAGTACTTC. Translating gives CASSEEVGPGDEQYF.

This clonotype was seen a few times. This chain connects TRBV7-9 to TRBJ2-2; D might be TRBD2 (5 bases). Between the trimmed V and J ends, which lost 9 bases and 4 bases, there was a span of 9 bases. The V gene's germline CDR1 is SEHNR and CDR2 FQNEAQ (reference sequence). This CDR3 comprises 12 residues. CDR3 bases: TGTGCCAGTATAGGGAGCACCGGGGAGCTGTTTTTT. This translates into CASIGSTGELFF.

This clonotype was seen ten or more times. The chain combines TRBV7-3 with TRBJ2-1; TRBD2 matches 10 bases. The V and J ends lost 5 bases and 10 bases, in that order; junction bases with no gene match: 8. This CDR3 has 14 amino acids. Germline CDR1 SGHTA, CDR2 FQGTGA. CDR3 in amino acids: CASSPSGRAVEQFF. The CDR3 coding sequence is TGTGCCAGCAGCCCTAGCGGGAGAGCAGTAGAGCAGTTCTTC.

This clonotype was seen at least ten times. The chain carries TRBV2 and TRBJ2-7; D might be TRBD2 (5 bases). CDR3 length: 15 residues. Trimming took off 7 bases at V and 2 bases at J, with 18 bases between the two ends. Looked up from germline, CDR1 is SNHLY and CDR2 is FYNNEI. The CDR3 sequence: CASTTTELRAYEQYF. The CDR3 bases are TGTGCCAGCACGACAACAGAGCTGAGGGCCTACGAGCAGTACTTC.

This clonotype was counted many times. This chain links TRBV12-3 or TRBV12-4 with TRBJ2-5; no clear D. CDR3 length: 13 residues. The V and J ends lost 4 bases and 4 bases respectively, with 10 bases between them. As DNA, the CDR3 is TGTGCCAGCAGTTCTCCTCCTGGAGAGACCCAGTACTTC. Protein product: CASSSPPGETQYF.

The chain carries TRBV12-3 or TRBV12-4 and TRBJ2-2, with TRBD2 as a possible D gene (6 bases). The CDR3 length is 17 residues. V was pared by 4 bases and J by 2 bases, with 17 bases between. The CDR3 region has the DNA TGTGCCAGCAGTTCCGGGGCCGCGGGACCTAACACCGGGGAGCTGTTTTTT. It is translated as CASSSGAAGPNTGELFF.

This clonotype was detected ten times or more. The V and J genes are TRBV7-9 and TRBJ2-7; D uncertain. The germline gives CDR1 SEHNR, CDR2 FQNEAQ (reference sequence). The CDR3 has 12 amino acids. The V end was cut by 1 base, the J end by 1 base, with 2 bases between. DNA of the CDR3: TGTGCCAGCAGCTTAGGGTCCTACGAGCAGTACTTC. This gives the protein CASSLGSYEQYF.

This clonotype was found many times. The chain links TRBV6-5 to TRBJ1-1; TRBD1 agrees at 8 bases. Trimming removed 7 bases from V and 4 bases from J; junction bases left unmatched: 8. The CDR3 covers 14 residues. The germline CDR1 and CDR2 sequences are MNHEY and SVGAGI. The CDR3 here is CASTPDTGGTEAFF. The CDR3 bases are TGTGCCAGCACCCCGGACACAGGGGGCACTGAAGCTTTCTTT.